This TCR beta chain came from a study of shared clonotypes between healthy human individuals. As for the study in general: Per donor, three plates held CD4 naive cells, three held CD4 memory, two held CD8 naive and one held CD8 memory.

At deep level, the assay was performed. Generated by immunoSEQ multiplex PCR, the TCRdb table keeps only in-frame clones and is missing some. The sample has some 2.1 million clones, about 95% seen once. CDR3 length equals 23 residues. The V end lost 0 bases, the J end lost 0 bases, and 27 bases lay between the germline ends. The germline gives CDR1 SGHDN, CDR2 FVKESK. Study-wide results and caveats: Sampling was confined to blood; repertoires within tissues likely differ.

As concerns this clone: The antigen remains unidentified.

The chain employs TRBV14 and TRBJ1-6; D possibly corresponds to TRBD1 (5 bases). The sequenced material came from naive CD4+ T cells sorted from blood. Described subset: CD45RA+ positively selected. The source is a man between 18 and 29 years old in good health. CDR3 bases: TGTGCCAGCAGCCAAGACCCGATTAGAGGCAGGATCGAGGGGAGCTCCTATAATTCACCCCTCCACTTT. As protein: CASSQDPIRGRIEGSSYNSPLHF.